This T cell receptor (beta chain) was sequenced for a study of Ad26.COV2.S vaccination and SARS-CoV-2 variants. Study summary: Participants got Ad26.COV2.S intramuscularly, once or twice 56 days apart.

CDR1 is LGHDT, CDR2 YNNKEL, per germline (reference sequence). The CDR3 loop spans 15 amino acids. V was cut by 1 base and J by 0 bases, with 7 bases left in between. Libraries were prepared by immunoSEQ multiplex PCR; TCRdb keeps only in-frame clonotypes and omits some of them. The data contain about 460,000 clones, 89% of them singletons. Treatment reported: some 20 received Ad26.COV2.S at low or high dose, single or two shots; about 5 received placebo; per-sample allocation not given. Sampling was performed 63 days after the first vaccine or placebo injection. Within Boston, the person who donated was an adult of 18-55 years. The vaccine delivered Wuhan-strain SARS-CoV-2 spike through an Ad26 vector.

The clonotype was recovered from a person between 18 and 65 years old who received the Ad26.COV2.S COVID-19 vaccine or a placebo. Sequenced here: peripheral blood, sampled in a trial of Ad26.COV2.S vaccine versus placebo. V is TRBV3-1 (or the pseudogene TRBV3-2) and J is TRBJ2-1; D not certain. The CDR3 coding sequence is TGTGCCAGCAGCCAAGCGGTTAGCTCCTACAATGAGCAGTTCTTC. This sequence encodes CASSQAVSSYNEQFF.